The 25 T cell receptor beta chains listed next were all sequenced from one sample in a study of cytomegalovirus exposure and HLA in healthy donors. PCR primers comprised 60 Vbeta and 13 Jbeta primers. Only in-frame clones appear in the TCRdb table, and some are missing; sequencing was by immunoSEQ multiplex PCR. The data show about 130,000 clones, about four fifths seen once. The sample comprised PBMCs. The receptors originated from a woman aged 55-69 years in good health and CMV-seropositive.

The chain couples TRBV7-2 to TRBJ1-5; D perhaps matches TRBD1 (5 bases). The CDR3 contains 15 residues. CDR1 SGHTA and CDR2 FQGNSA come from the germline V gene. Trimming cost V 0 bases and J 7 bases, with 13 bases left between them. The CDR3, as DNA: TGTGCCAGCAGCTTAGCTTTAGGGGAGGGACAGCCCCAGCATTTT. This translates into CASSLALGEGQPQHF.

This clone was seen a few times. The rearrangement uses TRBV20-1 and TRBJ1-1; D is possibly TRBD1 (6 bases). Germline loops: CDR1 DFQATT, CDR2 SNEGSKA (reference sequence). The CDR3 is 10 amino acids. V lost 0 bases, J lost 10 bases, and 6 bases lay in between. CDR3 bases: TGCAGTGCTAGAGACAGGGGAGCTTTCTTT. It specifies CSARDRGAFF.

This rearrangement joins TRBV2 to TRBJ2-2; 8 bases are a match to TRBD2. The ends lost 6 bases at V and 0 bases at J; junction bases unmatched: 12. CDR3 length: 18 amino acids. Germline loops: CDR1 SNHLY, CDR2 FYNNEI. The CDR3 bases are TGTGCCAGCAGGGGAACAAAGCGGGGGAGGGCGAACACCGGGGAGCTGTTTTTT. The encoded protein is CASRGTKRGRANTGELFF. Based on the CDR3 plus reference TRBV2 and TRBJ2-2, the full variable domain is EPEVTQTPSHQVTQMGQEVILRCVPISNHLYFYWYRQILGQKVEFLVSFYNNEISEKSEIFDDQFSVERPDGSNFTLKIRSTKLEDSAMYFCASRGTKRGRANTGELFFGEGSRLTVL.

This clone occurred once. The chain is built from TRBV2 and TRBJ1-6, with 7 bases fitting TRBD1. Germline V CDR1 and CDR2: SNHLY, FYNNEI. The CDR3 consists of 13 residues. Trimming at V came to 7 bases and at J to 10 bases, leaving 7 bases not matched to a gene. CDR3 nucleotide sequence: TGTGCCAGCACAGGGACAGAAAACTCACCCCTCCACTTT. This encodes CASTGTENSPLHF.

The CDR3 nucleotides are TGTGCCAGTAGACCGACAGGGGAGAGTGAAAAACTGTTTTTT. Protein sequence: CASRPTGESEKLFF. This chain joins TRBV19 and TRBJ1-4; 8 bases map to TRBD1. Per the germline V gene, CDR1 is LNHDA and CDR2 is SQIVND (reference sequence). V dropped 6 bases and J dropped 7; count of bases not matched to a gene: 7. The CDR3 extends over 14 amino acids.

The chain has TRBV18 and TRBJ1-2, with 7 bases aligning to TRBD1. CDR3 length equals 14 residues. Germline values: CDR1 KGHSH, CDR2 LQKENI. V was clipped by 8 bases and J by 4 bases; unmatched bases: 10. Here the CDR3 reads CASTSARDSYGYTF. DNA of the CDR3: TGTGCCAGCACCTCAGCCCGGGACAGCTATGGCTACACCTTC.

CDR3 residues: CASSSLGLAGGTDTQYF. The CDR3 nucleotides are TGTGCCAGCAGCTCCCTTGGACTAGCGGGGGGCACAGATACGCAGTATTTT. The V and J genes are TRBV7-2 and TRBJ2-3, with 13 bases lining up with TRBD2. The germline V gene has CDR1 SGHTA and CDR2 FQGNSA. Unmatched junction bases numbered 5, after V lost 4 bases and J lost 1 base. The CDR3 is 17 amino acids.

A single count supports this clone. The chain couples TRBV7-9 to TRBJ2-5; no firm D call. Germline V CDR1 and CDR2: SEHNR, FQNEAQ (reference sequence). The CDR3 totals 13 residues. The V gene lost 2 bases and the J gene lost 12 bases, with 16 bases spanning the gap. The CDR3 nucleotides read TGTGCCAGCAGCTTAAAGGAGCGTGCCTCTAAGTACTTC. Residues: CASSLKERASKYF.

The V call is TRBV7-9, the J call TRBJ1-4; D perhaps matches TRBD1 (6 bases). V was shortened by 5 bases and J by 2 bases, with 18 bases between the two germline ends. Germline CDR1 is SEHNR and CDR2 is FQNEAQ (reference sequence). This CDR3 has 17 residues. The CDR3 nucleotides are TGTGCCAGCAGCCCCCAGGGGATCCTTTCGACTAATGAAAAACTGTTTTTT. Translating it yields CASSPQGILSTNEKLFF.

The chain couples TRBV10-3 to TRBJ2-1; D gene unclear. CDR1 and CDR2 (germline): ENHRY, SYGVKD. The CDR3 has 11 amino acids. Trimming stripped 4 bases from V and 8 bases from J, with 6 bases between. CDR3 amino acids: CAISGQDEQFF. CDR3 nucleotide sequence: TGTGCCATCAGTGGTCAGGATGAGCAGTTCTTC.

This chain connects TRBV11-3 to TRBJ2-7, with 9 bases matching TRBD1. This CDR3 has 15 residues. Germline assignment: CDR1 SGHNT and CDR2 YENEEA. V dropped 0 bases and J dropped 3; count of bases not matched to a gene: 3. The CDR3 loop reads CASSLEGQGDYEQYF. The CDR3 DNA follows: TGTGCCAGCAGCTTAGAGGGACAGGGTGACTACGAGCAGTACTTC.

This clone was found once. The V gene is TRBV4-3, the J gene TRBJ1-2, with 9 bases aligning to TRBD1. Germline-derived CDR1 and CDR2 are LGHNA and YSLEER. The ends lost 1 base at V and 8 bases at J; junction bases unmatched: 14. This CDR3 spans 17 amino acids. The CDR3 is CASSQGWGNRGQGGYTF. Written as DNA, the CDR3 is TGCGCCAGCAGCCAAGGGTGGGGAAACAGGGGGCAGGGCGGCTACACCTTC.

The CDR3 sequence: CASSFRGAQGETQYF. CDR3 nucleotides: TGTGCCAGCAGCTTTCGGGGGGCCCAAGGGGAGACCCAGTACTTC. The chain joins TRBV11-1 to TRBJ2-5; TRBD2 might be the D (7 bases). The CDR3 sequence is 15 residues long. V gave up 3 bases and J gave up 5 bases, with 16 bases separating them. Germline V gives CDR1 SGHAT, CDR2 FQDESV (reference sequence).

The chain employs TRBV5-1 and TRBJ2-7; the D gene is possibly TRBD1 (6 bases). The CDR3 loop spans 15 amino acids. CDR1 SGHRS and CDR2 YFSETQ come from the germline V gene. Trimming cost V 4 bases and J 4 bases, with 18 bases left between them. The CDR3 sequence: CASSLKPGQQYEQYF. In DNA, the CDR3 is TGCGCCAGCAGCCTTAAACCGGGACAACAATACGAGCAGTACTTC.

This clone was observed a few times. The CDR3 bases are TGTGCCACCAGCAGAGAACGGGTCCCTAATGAAAAACTGTTTTTT. Its protein is CATSRERVPNEKLFF. V and J are TRBV15 and TRBJ1-4; D unresolved. V was shortened by 0 bases and J by 3 bases, with 8 bases between the two germline ends. Germline CDR1 LNHNV, CDR2 YYDKDF (reference sequence). The CDR3 contains 15 residues.

The chain carries TRBV6-1 and TRBJ2-3; D possibly corresponds to TRBD2 (5 bases). The CDR3 sequence is 15 residues long. Looked up from germline, CDR1 is MNHNS and CDR2 is SASEGT. V lost 5 bases to trimming and J lost 3 bases, with 15 bases between them. CDR3 DNA: TGTGCCAGCAGTTCTCCGGGATTAGGTACAGATACGCAGTATTTT. Its protein product is CASSSPGLGTDTQYF.

This clone was detected a few times. The CDR3 sequence: CASSQEASLNTEAFF. The CDR3 nucleotides read TGTGCCAGCAGCCAGGAGGCGAGTTTGAACACTGAAGCTTTCTTT. This sequence joins TRBV5-4 and TRBJ1-1; no firm D call. CDR3 size: 15 residues. Trimming shortened V by 4 bases and J by 0 bases, and 13 bases separated the two germline ends. Looked up from germline, CDR1 is SGHNT and CDR2 is YYREEE (reference sequence).

This chain links TRBV12-5 with TRBJ1-5, with TRBD1 as a possible D gene (6 bases). CDR1 is LGHNT, CDR2 FRNRAP, per germline. The V and J ends lost 5 bases and 11 bases respectively, with 19 bases between them. The CDR3 is 14 residues long. This chain's CDR3 is CASGTCMGSGAQHF. CDR3 DNA: TGTGCTAGTGGTACCTGCATGGGTTCAGGGGCCCAGCATTTT.

This rearrangement joins TRBV7-2 to TRBJ2-2, with 11 positions matching TRBD2. CDR3 length: 15 amino acids. Germline V gives CDR1 SGHTA, CDR2 FQGNSA. The V gene end was trimmed by 6 bases and the J gene end by 5 bases; junction bases not matched to a gene: 5. For the CDR3, the DNA is TGTGCCAGCAGGGCTGGGACTAGCGGAACCGGGGAGCTGTTTTTT. It translates to CASRAGTSGTGELFF.

The chain uses TRBV10-3 and TRBJ1-2, with 7 bases fitting TRBD1. The length of the CDR3 is 13 residues. After removal of 3 bases from V and 8 bases from J, the junction contained 6 bases not matched to a gene. The germline V gene has CDR1 ENHRY and CDR2 SYGVKD. The CDR3: CAISDTTGYGYTF. CDR3 DNA sequence: TGTGCCATCAGTGACACGACAGGGTACGGCTACACCTTC.

In regard to this clone: Relative to the germline gene, one junction end is altered; a read error may explain this. V usage is TRBV30 and J usage is TRBJ1-2; 10 bases agree with TRBD1. From germline, CDR1 is GTSNPN and CDR2 SVGIG (reference sequence). This CDR3 has 13 amino acids. In DNA, the CDR3 is TGTGCCTGGAGTTCCGGGACAGGGGTTATATCGGTTTTC. Its protein is CAWSSGTGVISVF.

The chain uses TRBV9 and TRBJ2-3, with 14 bases lining up with TRBD2. This CDR3 spans 18 amino acids. Unmatched junction bases numbered 10, after V lost 3 bases and J lost 4 bases. Germline lookup yields CDR1 SGDLS and CDR2 YYNGEE. The CDR3 spells CASSATSGGAVASDTQYF. As DNA, the CDR3 is TGTGCCAGCAGCGCGACTAGCGGGGGGGCCGTGGCCTCAGATACGCAGTATTTT.

The chain employs TRBV4-1 and TRBJ2-4, with TRBD1 as a possible D gene (6 bases). CDR3 length equals 15 residues. The germline V gene has CDR1 MGHRA and CDR2 YSYEKL. V lost 4 bases, J lost 0 bases, and 10 bases lay in between. The CDR3 region is CASSLGQLAKNIQYF. In DNA, the CDR3 is TGCGCCAGCAGCCTTGGACAGCTAGCCAAAAACATTCAGTACTTC.

The chain carries TRBV28 and TRBJ1-2, with 7 bases identical to TRBD1. The CDR3 covers 15 residues. J was trimmed by 1 base and V by 5 bases; bases with no gene match: 7. In germline, CDR1 is MDHEN, CDR2 SYDVKM. The CDR3 region is CASSPIDRVNYGYTF. As DNA, the CDR3 is TGTGCCAGCAGTCCGATCGACAGGGTTAACTATGGCTACACCTTC.

This clone has a handful of counts. The chain has TRBV7-3 and TRBJ2-3; D is unclear. Per germline, CDR1 SGHTA and CDR2 FQGTGA. CDR3 length: 13 residues. Trimming removed 5 bases at V and 5 bases at J, with 11 bases between. The CDR3 sequence: CASSPVRKDTQYF. The CDR3 nucleotides are TGTGCCAGCAGCCCGGTTCGAAAAGATACGCAGTATTTT.